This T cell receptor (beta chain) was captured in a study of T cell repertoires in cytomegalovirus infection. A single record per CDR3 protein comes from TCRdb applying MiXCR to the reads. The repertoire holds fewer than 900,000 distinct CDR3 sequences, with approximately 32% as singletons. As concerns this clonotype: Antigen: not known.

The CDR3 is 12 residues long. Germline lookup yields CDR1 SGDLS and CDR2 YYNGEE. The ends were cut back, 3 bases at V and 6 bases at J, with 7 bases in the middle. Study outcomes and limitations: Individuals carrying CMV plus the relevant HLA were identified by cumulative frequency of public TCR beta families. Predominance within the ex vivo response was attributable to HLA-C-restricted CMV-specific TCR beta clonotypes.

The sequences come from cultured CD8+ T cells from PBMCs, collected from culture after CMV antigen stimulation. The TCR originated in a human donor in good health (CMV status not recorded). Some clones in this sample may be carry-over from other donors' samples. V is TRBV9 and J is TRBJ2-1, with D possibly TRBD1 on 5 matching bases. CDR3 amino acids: CASSGTINEQFF. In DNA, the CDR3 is TGTGCCAGCAGCGGGACAATCAATGAGCAGTTCTTC. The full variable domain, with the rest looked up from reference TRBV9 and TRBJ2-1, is DSGVTQTPKHLITATGQRVTLRCSPRSGDLSVYWYQQSLDQGLQFLIQYYNGEERAKGNILERFSAQQFPDLHSELNLSSLELGDSALYFCASSGTINEQFFGPGTRLTVL.